Below, 21 T cell receptor beta chains from the same sample are listed, as sequenced in a study of CXCR3-negative and CXCR3-positive naive CD8 T cells. All TRB cDNA libraries came from 5' RACE performed with UMI labels. TCRdb re-called the 5' RACE reads and shows each CDR3 protein once, DNA omitted. This sample's clone table lists around 130,000 distinct CDR3 sequences. Their cognate antigens are unknown. General observations from the study: Naive cells positive for CXCR3 carried more hydrophobic TRB CDR3s than CXCR3-negative ones.

What was sequenced was naive CXCR3+ CD8+ T cells from blood. Noted subset: CD45RO-CCR7+CD27+CD95- naive CD8+ T cells expressing CXCR3 (TNR3+). The receptors here all came from a human donor in good health. Some clones in this sample may be carry-over from other donors' samples.

The chain couples TRBV7-9 to TRBJ2-2. The CDR3 extends over 13 amino acids. Per the germline V gene, CDR1 is SEHNR and CDR2 is FQNEAQ (reference sequence). CDR3 amino acids: CASSFNGDGELFF.

This sequence joins TRBV28 and TRBJ2-7. CDR3 length equals 13 residues. Germline assignment: CDR1 MDHEN and CDR2 SYDVKM. Here the CDR3 reads CASSFQSSYEQYF.

The chain employs TRBV7-9 and TRBJ1-6; the D gene TCRdb calls, TRBD1, cannot be checked with no DNA. The germline V gene has CDR1 SEHNR and CDR2 FQNEAQ (reference sequence). The CDR3 is 13 residues long. The CDR3 reads CASSPEDRESLHF.

This chain links TRBV27 with TRBJ2-1; the D call from TCRdb, TRBD1, cannot be confirmed without DNA. The germline gives CDR1 MNHEY, CDR2 SMNVEV (reference sequence). The CDR3 has 16 amino acids. CDR3 protein: CASSTGTEKPYNEQFF.

This chain connects TRBV28 to TRBJ1-5; TCRdb's D gene call, TRBD1, goes unchecked for lack of DNA. The CDR3 is 15 amino acids. Germline V gene sequence: CDR1 MDHEN, CDR2 SYDVKM. This CDR3 reads CASSHFRTGYQPQHF.

The V and J genes are TRBV6-5 and TRBJ1-4. The germline gives CDR1 MNHEY, CDR2 SVGAGI. This CDR3 contains 16 residues. CDR3 amino acids: CASSYGSLGTNEKLFF.

The V call is TRBV20-1, the J call TRBJ1-6. There are 19 residues in the CDR3. CDR1 and CDR2 (germline): DFQATT, SNEGSKA (reference sequence). The CDR3 spells CSARVRRRWGSSYNSPLHF.

The J gene is TRBJ2-5, the V gene TRBV29-1; TCRdb indicates TRBD2, and absent DNA this call remains unverified. CDR3 length: 16 amino acids. Germline V gene data show CDR1 as SQVTM and CDR2 as ANQGSEA. The CDR3 sequence is CSVVGSLAGGSETQYF.

The V call is TRBV7-9, the J call TRBJ2-7; TCRdb selects TRBD2, and the lack of DNA leaves this call unchecked. The CDR3 runs to 15 residues. Germline V gene sequence: CDR1 SEHNR, CDR2 FQNEAQ (reference sequence). The CDR3 loop reads CASSPGLAGDRRQYF.

The chain recombines TRBV10-1 with TRBJ2-2. CDR1 and CDR2 from the germline V gene are WNHNN and SYGVQD (reference sequence). The CDR3 covers 13 residues. CDR3 protein: CASSEELAGELFF.

V and J are TRBV29-1 and TRBJ2-7; TCRdb gives TRBD2 as the D gene, but with no DNA this cannot be confirmed. The CDR3 runs 14 residues. Germline CDR1 SQVTM, CDR2 ANQGSEA. CDR3 sequence reads: CSVRGGVNSYEQYF.

The rearrangement links TRBV5-1 to TRBJ2-7; checking the TCRdb D call of TRBD1 is not possible without DNA. Looked up from germline, CDR1 is SGHRS and CDR2 is YFSETQ. This CDR3 spans 16 amino acids. The CDR3 reads CASRPDRGQGPYEQYF.

J is TRBJ1-2 and V is TRBV5-1; TCRdb selects TRBD1, and the lack of DNA leaves this call unchecked. This CDR3 is 14 amino acids long. Germline CDR1 and CDR2: SGHRS and YFSETQ. This CDR3 is CASSFGGPNYGYTF.

The rearrangement links TRBV7-9 to TRBJ2-7; TCRdb indicates TRBD1, and absent DNA this call remains unverified. CDR3 length: 21 amino acids. Looked up from germline, CDR1 is SEHNR and CDR2 is FQNEAQ (reference sequence). CDR3 in amino acids: CASSPLPGDSEIAGPSYEQYF.

The chain joins TRBV29-1 to TRBJ1-2; absent DNA, TCRdb's TRBD1 call cannot be checked. The CDR3 length is 15 residues. CDR1 SQVTM and CDR2 ANQGSEA come from the germline V gene. The CDR3 spells CSVENEGEPNYGYTF.

The rearrangement joins TRBV18 to TRBJ2-3; TCRdb's D call, TRBD1, is unchecked because there is no DNA. CDR3 size: 13 residues. Germline CDR1 reads KGHSH; CDR2 reads LQKENI. The CDR3 sequence: CASSGQGPDTQYF. Combining the CDR3 with reference TRBV18 and TRBJ2-3 gives the whole variable domain NAGVMQNPRHLVRRRGQEARLRCSPMKGHSHVYWYRQLPEEGLKFMVYLQKENIIDESGMPKERFSAEFPKEGPSILRIQQVVRGDSAAYFCASSGQGPDTQYFGPGTRLTVL.

The chain recombines TRBV5-1 with TRBJ2-7. The CDR3 is 12 amino acids. CDR1 and CDR2 from the germline V gene are SGHRS and YFSETQ. CDR3 protein: CASSLASDEQYF. Drawing the rest from reference TRBV5-1 and TRBJ2-7, the complete variable domain is KAGVTQTPRYLIKTRGQQVTLSCSPISGHRSVSWYQQTPGQGLQFLFEYFSETQRNKGNFPGRFSGRQFSNSRSEMNVSTLELGDSALYLCASSLASDEQYFGPGTRLTVT.

V and J are TRBV6-5 and TRBJ2-4; TCRdb designates TRBD2, a call that cannot be tested without DNA. CDR1 MNHEY and CDR2 SVGAGI come from the germline V gene. The CDR3 covers 15 residues. The chain's CDR3 is CASSPMREAKNIQYF.

The chain links TRBV3-1 to TRBJ1-2. Germline CDR1 is LGHDT and CDR2 is YNNKEL (reference sequence). The CDR3 consists of 13 residues. This CDR3 reads CASSQELPGLYTF.

The V and J genes are TRBV2 and TRBJ2-1; TCRdb's D call, TRBD2, is unchecked because there is no DNA. The CDR3 contains 17 residues. CDR1 is SNHLY and CDR2 is FYNNEI in the germline V gene. This CDR3 reads CASRDTSGRTSYNEQFF.

This chain links TRBV20-1 with TRBJ2-7; with no DNA, the TCRdb D assignment of TRBD2 cannot be verified. The CDR3 sequence is 13 residues long. Germline CDR1 DFQATT, CDR2 SNEGSKA (reference sequence). This CDR3 reads CSARDGPRFEQYF.